This is a list of T cell receptor beta chains from one sample in a study of TIL therapy for anti-PD-1-resistant metastatic lung cancer. The data were produced by immunoSEQ multiplex PCR, yet TCRdb's version contains in-frame clones alone and is incomplete. In the table there are about 32,000 clones, 74% of which are singletons. Sequencing was performed on blood, taken at baseline. The receptors come from a woman aged 30 to 85 with non-small cell lung cancer. The CDR3 runs from the conserved cysteine through the conserved F or W. The D gene is left open where the match is weak. The size entry is marked missing in some rows and otherwise reads once, few, many or a size class.

V gene: TRBV5-4; D gene: .; clone size: .; J gene: TRBJ2-7; CDR3 protein: CASSLKLKPSEQYF; CDR3 DNA: TGTGCCAGCAGCTTGAAACTAAAACCCAGCGAGCAGTACTTC
V gene: TRBV5-5; D gene: .; clone size: .; J gene: TRBJ1-3; CDR3 protein: CASGVSGNTIYF; CDR3 DNA: TGTGCCAGCGGAGTCTCTGGAAACACCATATATTTT
V gene: TRBV23-1; D gene: .; clone size: .; J gene: TRBJ1-2; CDR3 protein: CASSQLGRGRGYTF; CDR3 DNA: TGCGCCAGCAGTCAATTAGGGAGGGGACGCGGCTACACCTTC
V gene: TRBV6-5; D gene: TRBD1; clone size: once; J gene: TRBJ1-1; CDR3 protein: CASSSRTGEAFF; CDR3 DNA: TGTGCCAGCAGTTCAAGGACAGGGGAAGCTTTCTTT
V gene: TRBV27; D gene: TRBD2; clone size: once; J gene: TRBJ2-1; CDR3 protein: CASSSSFSLAGAEQFF; CDR3 DNA: TGTGCCAGCAGTTCCAGCTTTAGTCTAGCGGGAGCTGAGCAGTTCTTC
V gene: TRBV15; D gene: .; clone size: .; J gene: TRBJ1-4; CDR3 protein: CATSITRESHEKLFF; CDR3 DNA: TGTGCCACCAGCATCACCCGGGAGTCCCATGAAAAACTGTTTTTT
V gene: TRBV11-2; D gene: TRBD1; clone size: .; J gene: TRBJ2-5; CDR3 protein: CASSVGRRGQGDETQYF; CDR3 DNA: TGTGCCAGCAGCGTAGGAAGACGGGGACAGGGTGATGAGACCCAGTACTTC
V gene: TRBV9; D gene: TRBD2; clone size: .; J gene: TRBJ2-7; CDR3 protein: CASSESGRDEQYF; CDR3 DNA: TGTGCCAGCAGCGAAAGCGGGAGGGACGAGCAGTACTTC
V gene: TRBV5-1; D gene: TRBD2; clone size: .; J gene: TRBJ2-1; CDR3 protein: CASSTSGYNEQFF; CDR3 DNA: TGCGCCAGTTCTACTAGCGGGTACAATGAGCAGTTCTTC
V gene: TRBV2; D gene: .; clone size: .; J gene: TRBJ2-3; CDR3 protein: CASSGDTYTDTQYF; CDR3 DNA: TGTGCCAGCAGTGGGGACACCTACACAGATACGCAGTATTTT
V gene: TRBV11-3; D gene: TRBD1; clone size: .; J gene: TRBJ2-5; CDR3 protein: CASSVGTGGAGQTQYF; CDR3 DNA: TGTGCCAGCAGCGTAGGGACAGGGGGCGCTGGACAGACCCAGTACTTC
V gene: TRBV2; D gene: TRBD2; clone size: few; J gene: TRBJ2-7; CDR3 protein: CASRGGRLAATYEQYF; CDR3 DNA: TGTGCCAGCAGGGGGGGTAGACTAGCGGCTACCTACGAGCAGTACTTC
V gene: TRBV5-4; D gene: .; clone size: .; J gene: TRBJ1-1; CDR3 protein: CASSREIRGTEAFF; CDR3 DNA: TGTGCCAGCAGCCGTGAAATCAGGGGAACTGAAGCTTTCTTT
V gene: TRBV4-1; D gene: TRBD2; clone size: .; J gene: TRBJ2-1; CDR3 protein: CASSQVSLAERDEQFF; CDR3 DNA: TGCGCCAGCAGCCAAGTATCACTAGCGGAGAGGGACGAGCAGTTCTTC
V gene: TRBV2; D gene: .; clone size: .; J gene: TRBJ2-3; CDR3 protein: CASRLQGSDTQYF; CDR3 DNA: TGTGCCAGCAGATTGCAGGGATCAGATACGCAGTATTTT
V gene: TRBV30; D gene: .; clone size: .; J gene: TRBJ1-2; CDR3 protein: CAWIPARQWDHYGYTF; CDR3 DNA: TGTGCCTGGATTCCCGCCCGGCAGTGGGACCACTATGGCTACACCTTC
V gene: TRBV5-1; D gene: TRBD1; clone size: few; J gene: TRBJ2-7; CDR3 protein: CASSSSGTGTYEQYF; CDR3 DNA: TGCGCCAGCAGCAGCTCCGGGACAGGGACCTACGAGCAGTACTTC